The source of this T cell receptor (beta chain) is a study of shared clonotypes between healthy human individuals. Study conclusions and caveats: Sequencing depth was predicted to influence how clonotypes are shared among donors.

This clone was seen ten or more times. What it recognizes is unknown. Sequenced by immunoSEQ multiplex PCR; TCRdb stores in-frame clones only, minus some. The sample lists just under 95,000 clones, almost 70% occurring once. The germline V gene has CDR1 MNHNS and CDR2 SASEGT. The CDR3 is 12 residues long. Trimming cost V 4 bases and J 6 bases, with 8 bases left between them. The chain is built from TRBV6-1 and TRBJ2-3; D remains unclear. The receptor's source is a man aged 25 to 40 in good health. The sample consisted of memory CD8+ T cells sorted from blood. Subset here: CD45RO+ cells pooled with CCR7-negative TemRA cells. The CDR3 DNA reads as TGTGCCAGCAGTGTTAGTGCGGATACGCAGTATTTT. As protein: CASSVSADTQYF.